This T cell receptor (beta chain) was recorded in a study of T cell repertoires in cytomegalovirus infection. About the research overall: CMV epitopes, recently identified HLA-C-restricted and well-studied HLA-B-restricted, were used. CMV infection and matching HLA type were both indicated by public TCR beta signatures. Broader study findings: The ex vivo response was dominated by HLA-C-restricted CMV-specific TCR beta clonotypes.

This CDR3 is 14 amino acids long. Unmatched junction bases numbered 7, after V lost 8 bases and J lost 2 bases. Germline assignment: CDR1 MNHEY and CDR2 SMNVEV (reference sequence). For this clonotype: What it binds is not known.

MiXCR, applied by TCRdb to the reads, yields one record per CDR3 protein. The sample lists some 900,000 distinct CDR3 sequences; 30% to 35% were seen once. This sample comprised cultured CD8+ T cells from PBMCs, obtained from culture after CMV antigen stimulation. The chain uses TRBV27 and TRBJ2-3; 7 bases line up with TRBD2. This receptor was taken from a human donor in good health (CMV status not recorded). Some clones in this sample may be carry-over from other donors' samples. CDR3 DNA sequence: TGTGCCAGCGCGGCCGGACTAGACACAGATACGCAGTATTTT. Encoded protein: CASAAGLDTDTQYF.